A single sample gave rise to the 8 T cell receptor beta chains below, sequenced in a study of T cell repertoires in cytomegalovirus infection (dated by TCRdb to about 2019). The sequencing machine was an Illumina HiSeq 1500. In-frame beta chains were kept once TCRdb had trimmed the public reads at Q25 with fastp and called clones with MiXCR. Rows merge per CDR3 protein into single entries with the most common DNA and genes. The sample yields fewer than 550,000 distinct CDR3 sequences; about 17% were counted once. The ten largest account for 20% to 30% of the sample. The sample consisted of CD8+ T cells from PBMCs. The receptors were gathered from a human donor in good health (CMV status not recorded). Some clones in this sample may be carry-over from other donors' samples.

This clonotype occurred many times. This chain joins TRBV7-8 and TRBJ2-3; 9 bases agree with TRBD2. CDR1 and CDR2 from the germline V gene are SGHVS and FQNEAQ. This CDR3 comprises 16 residues. After removal of 4 bases from V and 5 bases from J, the junction contained 10 bases not matched to a gene. The CDR3 sequence: CASSYSGRSRVDTQYF. As DNA, the CDR3 is TGTGCCAGCAGCTATAGCGGGAGATCTCGGGTAGATACGCAGTATTTT.

Worth noting for this clonotype: One end of the junction is discordant with germline, which a read error may explain. The chain combines TRBV6-6 with TRBJ1-3; TRBD1 agrees at 9 bases. Per germline, CDR1 MNHNY and CDR2 SVGAGI (reference sequence). This CDR3 is 15 amino acids long. In DNA form, the CDR3 reads TGTGCCAGCAGTAACTCGGGACAGGGTCGAAACACCATATATTTT. Its translation: CASSNSGQGRNTIYF.

Notes on this clonotype: In this CDR3 the conserved last residue, phenylalanine or tryptophan, is missing, so a read error is likely. The V and J genes are TRBV28 and TRBJ2-5; a possible D gene is TRBD2 (5 bases). Germline values: CDR1 MDHEN, CDR2 SYDVKM. The V and J ends lost 8 bases and 5 bases respectively, with 9 bases between them. The CDR3 is 11 residues long. The CDR3 is CASWWEETQYL. CDR3 in DNA: TGTGCCAGCTGGTGGGAGGAGACCCAGTACCTC.

The rearrangement joins TRBV7-6 to TRBJ2-4, with TRBD1 matching 7 bases. Trimming cost V 5 bases and J 9 bases; bases outside gene matches: 7. The V gene's germline CDR1 is SGHVS and CDR2 FNYEAQ. The CDR3 runs 13 residues. DNA for the CDR3: TGTGCCAGCAGCCCAAGGACAGGAGCCATTCAGTACTTC. This gives the protein CASSPRTGAIQYF. Full variable domain (missing parts from reference TRBV7-6 and TRBJ2-4): GAGVSQSPRYKVTKRGQDVALRCDPISGHVSLYWYRQALGQGPEFLTYFNYEAQQDKSGLPNDRFSAERPEGSISTLTIQRTEQRDSAMYRCASSPRTGAIQYFGAGTRLSVL.

CDR3 coding DNA: TGTGCCAGCAGGCCGAAAGGGAGCACTGAAGCTTTCTTT. Translating it yields CASRPKGSTEAFF. The chain has TRBV6-6 and TRBJ1-1; no clear D gene. The CDR3 length is 13 residues. V gave up 6 bases and J gave up 4 bases, with 12 bases separating them. CDR1 and CDR2 (germline): MNHNY, SVGAGI (reference sequence).

This clonotype was detected many times. The chain carries TRBV12-3 or TRBV12-4 and TRBJ2-2, with a possible D match to TRBD2 (5 bases). Trimming left V 8 bases short and J 0 bases short, with 7 bases between. This CDR3 spans 13 amino acids. This chain's CDR3 is CASRTSNTGELFF. CDR3 DNA sequence: TGTGCCAGCCGGACTTCGAACACCGGGGAGCTGTTTTTT.

V usage is TRBV5-6 and J usage is TRBJ2-5, with a weak D call TRBD1 (6 bases). Deletions cut 0 bases from V and 0 bases from J, with 12 bases between. The CDR3 sequence is 16 residues long. Germline loops: CDR1 SGHDT, CDR2 YYEEEE. Here the CDR3 DNA reads TGTGCCAGCAGCTTGGACAGCCAGGGGTACCAAGAGACCCAGTACTTC. It translates to CASSLDSQGYQETQYF.

This clonotype was seen only a few times. The gene calls are TRBV28 and TRBJ2-5; D is perhaps TRBD1 (7 bases). The CDR3 covers 15 residues. With 5 bases removed from V and 2 bases from J, the gap between germline ends came to 15 bases. Germline V gene lookup returns CDR1 MDHEN and CDR2 SYDVKM. CDR3 sequence reads: CASSRGTASQETQYF. As DNA, the CDR3 is TGTGCCAGCAGTCGCGGGACAGCCTCTCAAGAGACCCAGTACTTC.